The clone carrying this T cell receptor (beta chain) was counted at least ten times. This entry is derived from a study of CD8 T cells in ankylosing spondylitis. The CDR3 spans 17 residues. The germline CDR1 and CDR2 sequences are SGDLS and YYNGEE. The V end was cut by 0 bases, the J end by 4 bases, with 17 bases between. TCRdb reanalysed the 5' RACE reads using MiXCR and keeps one entry per CDR3 protein. The sample records 160,000 or so distinct CDR3 sequences, 9.8% being singletons. The sequence derives from a female donor with ankylosing spondylitis or in good health (not recorded which). The chain combines TRBV9 with TRBJ2-1; D possibly matches TRBD1 or TRBD2 (5 bases each). Source material: blood, either unsorted or a sorted T cell fraction (not recorded which). The CDR3 protein is CASSVAGSDSLYNEQFF. Written as DNA, the CDR3 is TGTGCCAGCAGCGTAGCTGGGAGTGACAGCCTATACAATGAGCAGTTCTTC.